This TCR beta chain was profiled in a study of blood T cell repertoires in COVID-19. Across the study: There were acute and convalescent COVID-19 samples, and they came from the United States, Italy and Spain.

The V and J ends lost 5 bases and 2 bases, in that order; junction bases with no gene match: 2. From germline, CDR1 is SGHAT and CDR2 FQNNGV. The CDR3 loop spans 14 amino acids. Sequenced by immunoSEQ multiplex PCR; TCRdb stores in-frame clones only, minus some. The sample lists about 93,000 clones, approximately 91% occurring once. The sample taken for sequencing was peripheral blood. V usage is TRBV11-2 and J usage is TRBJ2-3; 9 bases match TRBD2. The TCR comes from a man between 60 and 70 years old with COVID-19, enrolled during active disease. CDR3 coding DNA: TGTGCCAGCAGCCCGGGACTAGCCACAGATACGCAGTATTTT. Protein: CASSPGLATDTQYF.